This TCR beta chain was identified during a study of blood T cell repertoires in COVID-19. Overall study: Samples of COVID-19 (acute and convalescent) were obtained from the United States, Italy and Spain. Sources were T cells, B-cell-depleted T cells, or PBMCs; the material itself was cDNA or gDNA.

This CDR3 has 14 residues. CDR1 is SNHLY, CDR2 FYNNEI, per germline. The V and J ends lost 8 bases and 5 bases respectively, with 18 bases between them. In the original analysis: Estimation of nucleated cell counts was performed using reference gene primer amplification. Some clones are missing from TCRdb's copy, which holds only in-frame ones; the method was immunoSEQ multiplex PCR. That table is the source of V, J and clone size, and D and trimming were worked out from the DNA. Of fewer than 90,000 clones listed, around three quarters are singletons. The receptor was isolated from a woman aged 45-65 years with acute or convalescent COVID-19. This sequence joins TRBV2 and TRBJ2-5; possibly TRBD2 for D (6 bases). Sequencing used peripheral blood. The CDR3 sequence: CASCQDGLAETQYF. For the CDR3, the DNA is TGTGCCAGCTGCCAGGACGGCCTAGCGGAGACCCAGTACTTC.